The rows below give T cell receptor beta chains drawn from one sample of a study of cytomegalovirus exposure and HLA in healthy donors. TCRdb's copy holds only in-frame clones and misses some; the assay was immunoSEQ multiplex PCR. In all, the sample yields about 74,000 clones. Sequenced input: PBMCs. Every receptor here comes from a female donor in good health and CMV-seropositive. Both conserved end residues are part of each CDR3. The D gene is left open where the match is weak.

CDR3 DNA | CDR3 protein | D gene | V gene | CDR3 length | J gene
TGCAGCGTTGAGGGGACTAGCGGGAAATACAATGAGCAGTTCTTC | CSVEGTSGKYNEQFF | TRBD2 | TRBV29-1 | 15 | TRBJ2-1
TGTGCCACCAGCCGGGGCCAGGGACAGGCTGGAAACACCATATATTTT | CATSRGQGQAGNTIYF | TRBD1 | TRBV15 | 16 | TRBJ1-3
TGTGCCAGCAGCTTAGGGGGGACTAGCGGGAGAGAGACCCAGTACTTC | CASSLGGTSGRETQYF | TRBD2 | TRBV7-2 | 16 | TRBJ2-5
TGTGCCAGCAGCTTAGGGCAGACAGGGTTTCAGCCCCAGCATTTT | CASSLGQTGFQPQHF | TRBD1 | TRBV11-2 | 15 | TRBJ1-5
TGTGCCAGCAGTTACTCGAATAGGGGGAGAGACGAGCAGTACTTC | CASSYSNRGRDEQYF | NA | TRBV6-5 | 15 | TRBJ2-7
TGTGCCATCAGTGAGTACGGGACTAGGATGGGTAATGAGCAGTTCTTC | CAISEYGTRMGNEQFF | TRBD2 | TRBV10-3 | 16 | TRBJ2-1
TGTGCCAGCAGCTTACAGGGGGCGGATGAAAAACTGTTTTTT | CASSLQGADEKLFF | TRBD1 | TRBV9 | 14 | TRBJ1-4
TGCAGCGTTGATCACCGCGGCACGAGGGGGGGGGAGACCCAGTACTTC | CSVDHRGTRGGETQYF | NA | TRBV29-1 | 16 | TRBJ2-5
TGTGCCAGCAGCTTAGGGGACAGGGAAAATTCACCCCTCCACTTT | CASSLGDRENSPLHF | TRBD1 | TRBV7-2 | 15 | TRBJ1-6
TGTGCCAGCCCATTCGGGGTCTACACTGAAGCTTTCTTT | CASPFGVYTEAFF | NA | TRBV27 | 13 | TRBJ1-1
TGTGCCAGCAGCTCCAGCGGAAGCGGGGTCTACAATGAGCAGTTCTTC | CASSSSGSGVYNEQFF | TRBD2 | TRBV9 | 16 | TRBJ2-1
TGCGCCAGCAGCTTGGCGGGGGGGGACAATCAGCCCCAGCATTTT | CASSLAGGDNQPQHF | NA | TRBV5-1 | 15 | TRBJ1-5
TGTGCCAGCAGCTTCGGGACTCGGAACACTGAAGCTTTCTTT | CASSFGTRNTEAFF | NA | TRBV13 | 14 | TRBJ1-1
TGTGCCAGCAGCCAGCGCCTCCTCTCCTACGAGCAGTACTTC | CASSQRLLSYEQYF | NA | TRBV2 | 14 | TRBJ2-7
TGTGCCAGCAGCCCAGGACTAGCGGGAGATGAGCAGTTCTTC | CASSPGLAGDEQFF | TRBD2 | TRBV5-4 | 14 | TRBJ2-1
TGTGCCAGCAGCTTAGTGTCAGGGGGGCAGCCCCAGCATTTT | CASSLVSGGQPQHF | TRBD1 | TRBV7-6 | 14 | TRBJ1-5
TGTGCCAGTCTCAACATCCAGGGGATCGGCTACACCTTC | CASLNIQGIGYTF | NA | TRBV6-1 | 13 | TRBJ1-2
TGTGCCAGCAGCCCCCTTTCGGCGGGGGGTCTAGATACGCAGTATTTT | CASSPLSAGGLDTQYF | TRBD2 | TRBV11-2 | 16 | TRBJ2-3
TGTGCCAGCAGCTTAAACACGTACACTGAAGCTTTCTTT | CASSLNTYTEAFF | NA | TRBV7-3 | 13 | TRBJ1-1
TGTGCCAGCAGTTACCGGAGATCTGGGGCCAACGTCCTGACTTTC | CASSYRRSGANVLTF | NA | TRBV6-5 | 15 | TRBJ2-6
TGTGCCAGCACCCCCCCGGGACAGGGTTATGGCTACACCTTC | CASTPPGQGYGYTF | TRBD1 | TRBV6-6 | 14 | TRBJ1-2
TGTGCCAGCAGCTTAGTAGCGGGAGGACCCAATGAGCAGTTCTTC | CASSLVAGGPNEQFF | TRBD2 | TRBV11-2 | 15 | TRBJ2-1
TGTGCCAGCAGTTTCCCCGAACGACAGGGGGTCTCTGGCTATGGCTACACCTTC | CASSFPERQGVSGYGYTF | TRBD1 | TRBV28 | 18 | TRBJ1-2
TGTGCCAGTAGTATCGACAGGGCGGGTCAGCCCCAGCATTTT | CASSIDRAGQPQHF | TRBD1 | TRBV19 | 14 | TRBJ1-5
TGTGCCAGCAGCTCACTAGCGGGTACCTACAATGAGCAGTTCTTC | CASSSLAGTYNEQFF | TRBD2 | TRBV5-5 | 15 | TRBJ2-1
TGTGCCAGCAGCTTGGGGACAGGAGCCACAGATACGCAGTATTTT | CASSLGTGATDTQYF | TRBD1 | TRBV7-9 | 15 | TRBJ2-3
TGTGCCTCCAACAGGGAGATTAGCAATGAGCAGTTCTTC | CASNREISNEQFF | NA | TRBV6-1 | 13 | TRBJ2-1
TGTGCCAGCAGCTCCGTGAACACTGAAGCTTTCTTT | CASSSVNTEAFF | NA | TRBV28 | 12 | TRBJ1-1
TGTGCCAGTAGTATAGGCCAGGGGAAGACCCAGTACTTC | CASSIGQGKTQYF | NA | TRBV19 | 13 | TRBJ2-5
TGTGCCAGTAGTATTCAGAGAGGGGGGGCCGGCTACTCACCCCTCCACTTT | CASSIQRGGAGYSPLHF | NA | TRBV19 | 17 | TRBJ1-6
TGTGCCAGTAAAGGGGGTTTTAGCTCCTACAATGAGCAGTTCTTC | CASKGGFSSYNEQFF | NA | TRBV6-1 | 15 | TRBJ2-1
TGTGCCAGCAGTCTTAGAACCGGGGAGCTGTTTTTT | CASSLRTGELFF | NA | TRBV9 | 12 | TRBJ2-2
TGCAGTGCATCACTAGATCATGAGCAGTTCTTC | CSASLDHEQFF | NA | TRBV20-1 | 11 | TRBJ2-1
TGTGCCAGCAGCCCAGAGACTAGCGGGAGATCCAATGAGCAGTTCTTC | CASSPETSGRSNEQFF | TRBD2 | TRBV7-8 | 16 | TRBJ2-1
TGTGCCAGTAGTATAGCCCCCTCTGCGTGGAACACCATATATTTT | CASSIAPSAWNTIYF | NA | TRBV19 | 15 | TRBJ1-3
TGCGCCAGCAGCTTTTCTGCGGGACAGACGAACACTGAAGCTTTCTTT | CASSFSAGQTNTEAFF | TRBD1 | TRBV5-1 | 16 | TRBJ1-1
TGCGCCAGCAGCCAGTCTATGGTTCTGGGGCTGAATGAAGCTTTCTTT | CASSQSMVLGLNEAFF | NA | TRBV4-3 | 16 | TRBJ1-1
TGTGCCAGCAGTGAGGGGCTATCTGCAACTAATGAAAAACTGTTTTTT | CASSEGLSATNEKLFF | NA | TRBV25-1 | 16 | TRBJ1-4
TGTGCCAGCAGTGCGTCGGGAGGCACTAATGAAAAACTGTTTTTT | CASSASGGTNEKLFF | NA | TRBV28 | 15 | TRBJ1-4
TGTGCCAGCAGCGTAGGTCCCGGGGACACCGGGGAGCTGTTTTTT | CASSVGPGDTGELFF | NA | TRBV9 | 15 | TRBJ2-2
TGTGCCAGCAGCCAAGCCCGGACAGGCGATGGCTACACCTTC | CASSQARTGDGYTF | TRBD1 | TRBV14 | 14 | TRBJ1-2
TGTGCCAGCAGTTACGAGGGAACTAGCGGGAGAGATGAGCAGTTCTTC | CASSYEGTSGRDEQFF | TRBD2 | TRBV6-5 | 16 | TRBJ2-1
TGTGCCAGTAGCGACTTTAACTATGGCTACACCTTC | CASSDFNYGYTF | NA | TRBV19 | 12 | TRBJ1-2
TGTGCCAGCAGTTCCCCCGGACTAGCGGGAGCCACAGATACGCAGTATTTT | CASSSPGLAGATDTQYF | TRBD2 | TRBV27 | 17 | TRBJ2-3
TGTGCCTGGAACCGCCAGGGGGCGGGGACCCAGTACTTC | CAWNRQGAGTQYF | TRBD1 | TRBV30 | 13 | TRBJ2-5
TGTGCCAGCAGTTTCGCGAAGTCTGGCTACACCTTC | CASSFAKSGYTF | NA | TRBV28 | 12 | TRBJ1-2
TGTGCCAGCAGTTTTCGGCGAGACTACGATGGCTACACCTTC | CASSFRRDYDGYTF | NA | TRBV28 | 14 | TRBJ1-2
TGTGCCATCGGGGAGGAGGGCGTAAAAGAGACCCAGTACTTC | CAIGEEGVKETQYF | NA | TRBV10-3 | 14 | TRBJ2-5
TGTGCCAGCAGCACAAGACAGGCTATGAACACTGAAGCTTTCTTT | CASSTRQAMNTEAFF | NA | TRBV7-2 | 15 | TRBJ1-1
TGTGCCAGCAGCCGGGACAGGGTAGACAATGAGCAGTTCTTC | CASSRDRVDNEQFF | TRBD1 | TRBV5-4 | 14 | TRBJ2-1
TGTGCCAGCAGTTCCGGGGGGCATGAGCAGTTCTTC | CASSSGGHEQFF | NA | TRBV6-5 | 12 | TRBJ2-1
TGTGCCAGCAGCCCATCCGGGACAGGGAGGGTACCTGAAGCTTTCTTT | CASSPSGTGRVPEAFF | TRBD1 | TRBV5-6 | 16 | TRBJ1-1
TGTGCCAGCAGCTTAGACGGGACTAGATTCACCGAGCAGTACTTC | CASSLDGTRFTEQYF | TRBD2 | TRBV7-2 | 15 | TRBJ2-7
TGTGCCAGCAGGCAGACAGGGTCGATTTCCTACGAGCAGTACTTC | CASRQTGSISYEQYF | TRBD1 | TRBV2 | 15 | TRBJ2-7